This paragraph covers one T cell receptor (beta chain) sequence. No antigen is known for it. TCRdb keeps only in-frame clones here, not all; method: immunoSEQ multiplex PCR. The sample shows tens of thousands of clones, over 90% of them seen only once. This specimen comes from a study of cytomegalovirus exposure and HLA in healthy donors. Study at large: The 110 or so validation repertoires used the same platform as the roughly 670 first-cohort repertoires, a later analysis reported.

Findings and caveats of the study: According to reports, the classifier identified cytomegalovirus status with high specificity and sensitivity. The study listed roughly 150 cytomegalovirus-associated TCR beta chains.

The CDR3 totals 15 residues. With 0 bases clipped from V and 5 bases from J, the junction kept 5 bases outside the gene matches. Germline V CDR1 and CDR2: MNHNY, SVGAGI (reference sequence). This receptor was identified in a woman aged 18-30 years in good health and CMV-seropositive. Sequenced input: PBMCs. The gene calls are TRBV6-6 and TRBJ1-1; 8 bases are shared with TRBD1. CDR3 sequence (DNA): TGTGCCAGCAGTTACTCGGGACAGGAAGAGACTGAAGCTTTCTTT. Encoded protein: CASSYSGQEETEAFF.